Each of the 19 T cell receptor beta chains below was sequenced from the same sample in a study of PD-L1 blockade in urothelial cancer. The assay was immunoSEQ multiplex PCR, and TCRdb's table has in-frame clones only and misses some. This table holds fewer than 75,000 clones, around 84% found once. Sequenced material: PBMCs, taken around atezolizumab (anti-PD-L1) treatment. These receptors all come from a man in his sixties or seventies with urothelial cancer.

This clone was counted a single time. The rearrangement joins TRBV7-9 to TRBJ2-7, with D unresolved. Looked up from germline, CDR1 is SEHNR and CDR2 is FQNEAQ (reference sequence). V gave up 5 bases and J gave up 2 bases, with 4 bases separating them. This CDR3 is 11 amino acids long. CDR3 sequence (DNA): TGTGCCAGCAGCCCCGCCTACGAGCAGTACTTC. Protein: CASSPAYEQYF.

This chain uses TRBV19 with TRBJ2-3; the D is unclear. CDR3 length: 14 amino acids. Germline loops: CDR1 LNHDA, CDR2 SQIVND (reference sequence). Between the trimmed V and J ends, which lost 3 bases and 0 bases, there was a span of 7 bases. The DNA of the CDR3 is TGTGCCAGTAGTATCGGGTTTAGCACAGATACGCAGTATTTT. This encodes CASSIGFSTDTQYF.

The chain couples TRBV28 to TRBJ1-1; perhaps TRBD1 as D (5 bases). This CDR3 contains 16 residues. V lost 4 bases and J lost 3, with 18 bases in between. CDR1 MDHEN and CDR2 SYDVKM come from the germline V gene. DNA of the CDR3: TGTGCCAGCAGTTCCGCGGGGGGGTGGGGACACACTGAAGCTTTCTTT. It specifies CASSSAGGWGHTEAFF.

The rearrangement links TRBV28 to TRBJ2-1, with 9 bases lining up with TRBD2. This CDR3 has 15 amino acids. The germline V gene has CDR1 MDHEN and CDR2 SYDVKM. The V gene end was trimmed by 4 bases and the J gene end by 8 bases; junction bases not matched to a gene: 9. DNA for the CDR3: TGTGCCAGCAGTTCCCCAGCGGGAGGAGGGGATGAGCAGTTCTTC. Translated: CASSSPAGGGDEQFF.

This chain joins TRBV27 and TRBJ1-1; no definite D call. V lost 3 bases, J lost 1 base, and 6 bases lay in between. This CDR3 spans 13 amino acids. Germline CDR1 is MNHEY and CDR2 is SMNVEV (reference sequence). The CDR3 sequence is CASSLARNTEAFF. CDR3 coding DNA: TGTGCCAGCAGTTTGGCCAGGAACACTGAAGCTTTCTTT.

The CDR3 region has the DNA TGTGCCAGTAGTACGACAGGGTCGGGCACTGAAGCTTTCTTT. Its translation: CASSTTGSGTEAFF. The J gene is TRBJ1-1, the V gene TRBV19; 7 bases match TRBD1. There are 14 residues in the CDR3. Germline trimming cut 4 bases from V and 4 bases from J; bases unmatched to any gene: 6. Looked up from germline, CDR1 is LNHDA and CDR2 is SQIVND (reference sequence).

The chain joins TRBV28 to TRBJ2-7, with 11 bases matching TRBD2. The trim removed 4 bases at V and 4 bases at J, leaving 9 bases unmatched. Per the germline V gene, CDR1 is MDHEN and CDR2 is SYDVKM. The CDR3 length is 16 residues. The CDR3 sequence: CASSSPGLADEYEQYF. The CDR3 DNA reads TGTGCCAGCAGTTCCCCGGGACTAGCGGATGAATACGAGCAGTACTTC.

The V gene is TRBV6-1, the J gene TRBJ2-6; D is unclear. The CDR3 loop spans 13 amino acids. CDR1 and CDR2 (germline): MNHNS, SASEGT. With 8 bases removed from V and 0 bases from J, the gap between germline ends came to 5 bases. CDR3 nucleotide sequence: TGTGCCAGCCGGAGCTCTGGGGCCAACGTCCTGACTTTC. Translated, it gives CASRSSGANVLTF.

V and J are TRBV2 and TRBJ2-5, with 7 bases that match TRBD2. The CDR3 has 14 residues. Germline V lookup: CDR1 SNHLY, CDR2 FYNNEI. V shed 4 bases and J 5 bases; nucleotides not matched to a gene: 7. The CDR3 sequence is CASSVGGSGETQYF. Written as DNA, the CDR3 is TGTGCCAGCAGTGTAGGCGGGAGCGGGGAGACCCAGTACTTC.

The V call is TRBV5-5, the J call TRBJ2-1, with TRBD2 matching 10 bases. The germline V gene has CDR1 SGHKS and CDR2 YYEKEE (reference sequence). J was trimmed by 2 bases and V by 3 bases; bases with no gene match: 2. There are 15 residues in the CDR3. The CDR3 sequence: CASSSLAGAYNEQFF. The DNA for the CDR3 is TGTGCCAGCAGCTCCCTAGCGGGAGCCTACAATGAGCAGTTCTTC.

The V and J genes are TRBV5-1 and TRBJ2-3, with a tentative D call TRBD1 (6 bases). V lost 0 bases and J 0 bases, leaving 8 bases between the germline ends. Germline values: CDR1 SGHRS, CDR2 YFSETQ. This CDR3 comprises 15 residues. CDR3 loop: CASSLVTGSTDTQYF. The CDR3 bases are TGCGCCAGCAGCTTGGTAACAGGGAGCACAGATACGCAGTATTTT.

There are a few counts of this clone. The chain links TRBV6-6 to TRBJ2-5; D is uncertain. In germline, CDR1 is MNHNY, CDR2 SVGAGI (reference sequence). V lost 2 bases and J lost 0, with 4 bases in between. The CDR3 spans 13 residues. CDR3 sequence: CASSYGNQETQYF. The CDR3 DNA reads TGTGCCAGCAGTTACGGCAACCAAGAGACCCAGTACTTC.

The chain joins TRBV7-8 to TRBJ2-1, with TRBD1 matching over 7 bases. This CDR3 is built from 13 residues. Germline CDR1 is SGHVS and CDR2 is FQNEAQ. After removal of 2 bases from V and 7 bases from J, the junction contained 2 bases not matched to a gene. The CDR3 sequence is CASSLRDRNEQFF. The CDR3 nucleotides are TGTGCCAGCAGCTTACGGGACAGAAATGAGCAGTTCTTC.

This chain joins TRBV19 and TRBJ1-1; weak D call: TRBD1 (6 bases). CDR3 length equals 13 residues. The germline CDR1 and CDR2 sequences are LNHDA and SQIVND (reference sequence). V lost 4 bases to trimming and J lost 8 bases, with 14 bases between them. The CDR3 loop reads CASSNQGGLEAFF. The DNA for the CDR3 is TGTGCCAGTAGTAATCAAGGGGGATTGGAAGCTTTCTTT.

This chain links TRBV19 with TRBJ2-5, with 12 bases fitting TRBD2. The CDR3 runs 13 residues. V lost 10 bases to trimming and J lost 4 bases; unmatched junction nucleotides: 4. Germline values: CDR1 LNHDA, CDR2 SQIVND (reference sequence). The CDR3 reads CATGLAGLETQYF. The CDR3 region has the DNA TGTGCCACCGGACTAGCGGGATTAGAGACCCAGTACTTC.

The gene calls are TRBV10-3 and TRBJ2-5; TRBD2 is a possible D gene (5 bases). The V end was cut by 0 bases, the J end by 4 bases, with 9 bases between. Per germline, CDR1 ENHRY and CDR2 SYGVKD. This CDR3 comprises 14 residues. CDR3 in amino acids: CAISESAGGETQYF. The CDR3 DNA is TGTGCCATCAGTGAGTCGGCAGGAGGAGAGACCCAGTACTTC.

This chain links TRBV30 with TRBJ1-4, with D perhaps matching TRBD1 (5 bases). Germline values: CDR1 GTSNPN, CDR2 SVGIG (reference sequence). Trimming pared 5 bases from V and 8 bases from J, leaving 12 bases between. The CDR3 is made up of 12 amino acids. The DNA for the CDR3 is TGTGCCTGGGACACCCGGGGGGAAAAACTGTTTTTT. Protein: CAWDTRGEKLFF.

J is TRBJ2-2 and V is TRBV5-5; 11 bases are a match to TRBD2. This CDR3 is 16 amino acids long. Germline-derived CDR1 and CDR2 are SGHKS and YYEKEE (reference sequence). Trimming at V came to 4 bases and at J to 4 bases, leaving 6 bases not matched to a gene. The CDR3 nucleotides are TGTGCCAGCAGCAGGGGACTAGCGGAAAGCACCGGGGAGCTGTTTTTT. Its protein is CASSRGLAESTGELFF.

The chain has TRBV15 and TRBJ1-4; TRBD1 aligns across 8 bases. Germline V gene lookup returns CDR1 LNHNV and CDR2 YYDKDF (reference sequence). The CDR3 runs 14 residues. The J segment lost 7 bases and the V segment lost 4 bases, leaving 5 bases of the junction unmatched. In nucleotides, the CDR3 is TGTGCCACCAGCAAGGGACAGGAACTTGAAAAACTGTTTTTT. This translates into CATSKGQELEKLFF.